One sample yielded the 9 T cell receptor beta chains listed below, sequenced in a study of shared clonotypes between healthy human individuals. The table came from immunoSEQ multiplex PCR; TCRdb's copy has only in-frame clones and leaves some out. The sample has 550,000 to 850,000 clones; around two thirds are singletons. Sequenced sample: memory CD4+ T cells sorted from blood. Indicated subset: CD45RA-negative fraction. The receptors here all came from a woman in her 30s in good health.

The chain uses TRBV7-2 and TRBJ2-1; weak D call: TRBD2 (6 bases). With 5 bases removed from V and 0 bases from J, the gap between germline ends came to 11 bases. Per the germline V gene, CDR1 is SGHTA and CDR2 is FQGNSA. The CDR3 covers 15 residues. The CDR3 DNA sequence: TGTGCCAGCAGCCGGATCGGGAGCTCCTACAATGAGCAGTTCTTC. Translation: CASSRIGSSYNEQFF.

This chain joins TRBV2 and TRBJ2-6; no firm D call. The CDR3 runs 15 residues. Germline values: CDR1 SNHLY, CDR2 FYNNEI. Deletions cut 5 bases from V and 0 bases from J, with 8 bases between. Here the CDR3 reads CASSSRSSGANVLTF. The CDR3 DNA sequence: TGTGCCAGCAGTTCCCGAAGCTCTGGGGCCAACGTCCTGACTTTC.

This chain uses TRBV5-1 with TRBJ1-4, with TRBD1 matching 8 bases. V dropped 3 bases and J dropped 8; count of bases not matched to a gene: 6. This CDR3 has 14 amino acids. Germline V gene lookup returns CDR1 SGHRS and CDR2 YFSETQ. CDR3 bases: TGCGCCAGCAGCTCCGGGGACAGGAAAGAAAAACTGTTTTTT. Amino acids: CASSSGDRKEKLFF.

This clone was detected only a few times. This chain links TRBV14 with TRBJ2-3, with 7 bases fitting TRBD2. Germline-derived CDR1 and CDR2 are SGHDN and FVKESK. With 4 bases clipped from V and 5 bases from J, the junction kept 15 bases outside the gene matches. CDR3 length equals 17 residues. The CDR3 reads CASSRTTGTPGGDTQYF. The CDR3 nucleotides read TGTGCCAGCAGCCGAACGACCGGGACCCCGGGAGGAGATACGCAGTATTTT.

The V and J genes are TRBV25-1 and TRBJ2-3, with a weak D call TRBD2 (5 bases). CDR1 is MGHDK and CDR2 is SYGVNS in the germline V gene. The CDR3 has 14 amino acids. V was cut by 3 bases and J by 3 bases, with 10 bases left in between. DNA of the CDR3: TGTGCCAGCAGTGATGGATGGAGGACAGATACGCAGTATTTT. Its translation: CASSDGWRTDTQYF. Complete variable domain (other parts from reference TRBV25-1 and TRBJ2-3): EADIYQTPRYLVIGTGKKITLECSQTMGHDKMYWYQQDPGMELHLIHYSYGVNSTEKGDLSSESTVSRIRTEHFPLTLESARPSHTSQYLCASSDGWRTDTQYFGPGTRLTVL.

This chain uses TRBV11-2 with TRBJ2-2; 10 nucleotides match TRBD1. Losses at the gene ends were 5 bases for V and 7 bases for J; bases not matched to a gene: 13. The CDR3 sequence is 17 residues long. Germline V gene lookup returns CDR1 SGHAT and CDR2 FQNNGV. CDR3 residues: CASSRAVTGGIDGELFF. The CDR3 nucleotides are TGTGCCAGCAGCCGCGCGGTGACAGGGGGCATAGACGGGGAGCTGTTTTTT.

As concerns this clone: This sequence may be a read error, since a much larger clone differs from it by one base. The chain employs TRBV6-1 and TRBJ2-7; 8 bases agree with TRBD2. Germline values: CDR1 MNHNS, CDR2 SASEGT. V shed 4 bases and J 1 base; nucleotides not matched to a gene: 12. This CDR3 has 17 residues. The CDR3 here is CASSGARLARTSYEQYF. The CDR3 DNA sequence: TGTGCCAGCAGTGGAGCCCGACTAGCGAGAACATCCTACGAGCAGTACTTC.

This chain links TRBV6-5 with TRBJ2-7; weak D call: TRBD2 (6 bases). CDR3 length: 13 residues. Trimming stripped 6 bases from V and 2 bases from J, with 11 bases between. The germline CDR1 and CDR2 sequences are MNHEY and SVGAGI. The CDR3 DNA follows: TGTGCCAGCAGAGAGCGGGCCCCCTACGAGCAGTACTTC. Translating it yields CASRERAPYEQYF.

The table lists this clone with many counts. The same CDR3 arises from other DNA sequences in this sample as well. The rearrangement uses TRBV5-1 and TRBJ1-4; the match to TRBD1 covers 7 bases. This CDR3 is built from 13 residues. Looked up from germline, CDR1 is SGHRS and CDR2 is YFSETQ. The V segment lost 0 bases and the J segment 7 bases; nucleotides outside the gene matches: 0. CDR3 DNA sequence: TGCGCCAGCAGCTTGGGACAGGGTGAAAAACTGTTTTTT. Amino acid sequence: CASSLGQGEKLFF. The variable domain in full, with the rest retrieved from reference TRBV5-1 and TRBJ1-4, is KAGVTQTPRYLIKTRGQQVTLSCSPISGHRSVSWYQQTPGQGLQFLFEYFSETQRNKGNFPGRFSGRQFSNSRSEMNVSTLELGDSALYLCASSLGQGEKLFFGSGTQLSVL.